The next 14 T cell receptor beta chains were all read from a single sample in a study of control samples from healthy donors and cancer patients. The assay was immunoSEQ multiplex PCR, and TCRdb's table has in-frame clones only and misses some. Of fewer than 200,000 clones listed, nearly 90% are singletons. Sequenced: blood. The receptors here all came from a woman between 50 and 59 years old in good health.

The genes are TRBV3-1 (or the pseudogene TRBV3-2) and TRBJ1-1; possibly TRBD1 for D (5 bases). With 5 bases removed from V and 4 bases from J, the gap between germline ends came to 17 bases. The CDR3 is made up of 15 amino acids. The germline CDR1 and CDR2 sequences are LGHDT and YNNKEL (reference sequence). CDR3 nucleotide sequence: TGTGCCAGCAGCTCACGGGGGGGAGGGGCCACTGAAGCTTTCTTT. This codes for CASSSRGGGATEAFF.

The CDR3 region is CASSSQGVGTEAFF. Here the CDR3 DNA reads TGTGCCAGCAGCTCACAGGGCGTCGGCACTGAAGCTTTCTTT. This rearrangement joins TRBV11-3 to TRBJ1-1, with a weak D call TRBD1 (6 bases). Germline lookup yields CDR1 SGHNT and CDR2 YENEEA. The CDR3 is made up of 14 amino acids. Trimming cost V 4 bases and J 4 bases, with 13 bases left between them.

This sequence joins TRBV6-5 and TRBJ2-5; 10 bases map to TRBD1. V was pared by 6 bases and J by 5 bases, with 9 bases of the junction left unmatched. The CDR3 loop spans 15 amino acids. Germline V gene data show CDR1 as MNHEY and CDR2 as SVGAGI. The CDR3 is CASSADRGYIETQYF. The CDR3 DNA sequence: TGTGCCAGCAGCGCGGACAGGGGGTATATCGAGACCCAGTACTTC.

V usage is TRBV11-2 and J usage is TRBJ2-7; D possibly uses TRBD1 or TRBD2 (5 bases each). The CDR3 spans 12 residues. Germline V gives CDR1 SGHAT, CDR2 FQNNGV. Trimming took off 5 bases at V and 9 bases at J, with 14 bases between the two ends. The CDR3, as DNA: TGTGCCAGCAGCCTACGGTGGGGGTGGCAGTACTTC. Its protein product is CASSLRWGWQYF.

CDR3 loop: CASSAQKGATNEKLFF. As DNA, the CDR3 is TGTGCCAGCAGTGCGCAGAAAGGCGCAACTAATGAAAAACTGTTTTTT. The V and J genes are TRBV6-1 and TRBJ1-4; D uncertain. Trimming took 4 bases from V and 0 from J, leaving 12 bases between them. Germline lookup yields CDR1 MNHNS and CDR2 SASEGT. This CDR3 has 16 amino acids.

The genes are TRBV5-4 and TRBJ2-6, with D unresolved. V lost 0 bases, J lost 2 bases, and 9 bases lay in between. This CDR3 is 16 amino acids long. The germline V gene has CDR1 SGHNT and CDR2 YYREEE (reference sequence). CDR3 sequence: CASSLEVTTGANVLTF. The DNA for the CDR3 is TGTGCCAGCAGCTTGGAGGTAACAACTGGGGCCAACGTCCTGACTTTC.

The J gene is TRBJ2-7, the V gene TRBV7-2; the D call may be TRBD1 or TRBD2 (5 bases each). Germline V gene data show CDR1 as SGHTA and CDR2 as FQGNSA. Trimming cost V 2 bases and J 5 bases, with 13 bases left between them. The CDR3 runs 14 residues. The CDR3 nucleotides are TGTGCCAGCAGCTTAACCAGGGAGATCCACGAGCAGTACTTC. It specifies CASSLTREIHEQYF.

V gene TRBV4-2 combines with J gene TRBJ1-2; D unclear. V lost 3 bases and J lost 2, with 4 bases in between. This CDR3 is built from 12 residues. Germline CDR1 is LGHNA and CDR2 is YNFKEQ. The CDR3 spells CASSQGNYGYTF. CDR3 bases: TGTGCCAGCAGCCAGGGGAACTATGGCTACACCTTC.

The rearrangement links TRBV7-3 to TRBJ2-7; 7 bases are shared with TRBD2. CDR1 and CDR2 (germline): SGHTA, FQGTGA. The J segment lost 1 base and the V segment lost 4 bases, leaving 4 bases of the junction unmatched. The CDR3 consists of 14 residues. The CDR3 loop is CASSSAAGSYEQYF. The CDR3 DNA reads as TGTGCCAGCAGCTCTGCAGCGGGGTCCTACGAGCAGTACTTC.

The chain links TRBV5-4 to TRBJ1-2; no reliable D call. V gave up 5 bases and J gave up 3 bases, with 11 bases separating them. Looked up from germline, CDR1 is SGHNT and CDR2 is YYREEE (reference sequence). The CDR3 is 13 amino acids. The CDR3 here is CASSKTSDYGYTF. As DNA, the CDR3 is TGTGCCAGCAGTAAGACGTCGGACTATGGCTACACCTTC.

The chain couples TRBV30 to TRBJ2-6; D is perhaps TRBD1 (8 bases). This CDR3 comprises 17 residues. Looked up from germline, CDR1 is GTSNPN and CDR2 is SVGIG (reference sequence). The ends were cut back, 5 bases at V and 6 bases at J, with 23 bases in the middle. The CDR3 nucleotides read TGTGCCTGGGGCGGTCACAGGGGGGGCCTGGAGGCCAACGTCCTGACTTTC. Translated, it gives CAWGGHRGGLEANVLTF.

The chain is built from TRBV5-1 and TRBJ2-5, with TRBD1 identical over 9 bases. CDR1 is SGHRS, CDR2 YFSETQ, per germline. V gave up 5 bases and J gave up 4 bases; unmatched junction bases: 12. The CDR3 has 16 residues. In DNA, the CDR3 is TGCGCCAGCAGTTCGGACCTTGGGACAGGGAGAGAGACCCAGTACTTC. Residues: CASSSDLGTGRETQYF.

This chain links TRBV4-2 with TRBJ2-7; TRBD2 agrees at 7 bases. V lost 0 bases and J lost 6; bases outside the gene matches: 8. Germline CDR1 reads LGHNA; CDR2 reads YNFKEQ. The CDR3 is 15 amino acids. The CDR3 bases are TGTGCCAGCAGCCAAGATTCCAGCGGGAAGCTCGAGCAGTACTTC. Translating it yields CASSQDSSGKLEQYF.

This chain joins TRBV4-1 and TRBJ1-2; D may be TRBD1 (6 bases). V was shortened by 4 bases and J by 6 bases, with 21 bases between the two germline ends. Germline V gene sequence: CDR1 MGHRA, CDR2 YSYEKL. This CDR3 spans 16 amino acids. The CDR3 sequence is CASSPEPVTGAHGYTF. CDR3 nucleotide sequence: TGCGCCAGCAGCCCAGAACCCGTAACGGGGGCGCATGGCTACACCTTC.